The 17 T cell receptor beta chains listed next were all sequenced from one sample in a study of T-cell reconstitution after alpha-beta-depleted transplantation in children. Unique molecular identifiers were incorporated during preparation of the TCRbeta library. A single record per CDR3 protein comes from TCRdb applying MiXCR to the PCR reads. The table lists hundreds of thousands of distinct CDR3 sequences, approximately 10% of them singletons. Sequencing was performed on PBMCs from the stem cell graft donor, taken from the stem cell graft. Every receptor here comes from a human donor who donated a stem cell graft to a child with acute lymphoblastic leukemia.

This clonotype occurred many times. The rearrangement joins TRBV27 to TRBJ2-7, with 11 bases fitting TRBD1. Per germline, CDR1 MNHEY and CDR2 SMNVEV (reference sequence). This CDR3 region has 18 residues. J was trimmed by 3 bases and V by 5 bases; bases with no gene match: 15. The CDR3 reads CASSTYNSPGQGGYEQYF. The CDR3 bases are TGTGCCAGCAGTACTTATAATTCGCCGGGACAGGGGGGCTACGAGCAGTACTTC.

Many counts were recorded for this clonotype. The chain joins TRBV7-6 to TRBJ2-5; D remains unclear. CDR3 length: 12 residues. Trimming left V 5 bases short and J 1 base short, with 5 bases between. Per germline, CDR1 SGHVS and CDR2 FNYEAQ. This CDR3 is CASSPAQETQYF. The CDR3 DNA reads as TGTGCCAGCAGCCCCGCCCAAGAGACCCAGTACTTC.

The chain carries TRBV12-3 or TRBV12-4 and TRBJ2-1; D unclear. With 5 bases removed from V and 6 bases from J, the gap between germline ends came to 8 bases. The CDR3 length is 12 residues. The chain's CDR3 is CASSLQRNEQFF. The DNA for the CDR3 is TGTGCCAGCAGTCTCCAGCGCAATGAGCAGTTCTTC.

This clonotype was seen many times. This rearrangement joins TRBV7-2 to TRBJ2-7, with TRBD2 matching 7 bases. Trimming at V came to 3 bases and at J to 2 bases, leaving 4 bases not matched to a gene. Germline assignment: CDR1 SGHTA and CDR2 FQGNSA. The CDR3 totals 14 residues. For the CDR3, the DNA is TGTGCCAGCAGCTTCCAGCGGGGAGCCTACGAGCAGTACTTC. It encodes CASSFQRGAYEQYF.

The sample holds many counts of this clonotype. The chain links TRBV5-1 to TRBJ2-2; a possible D gene is TRBD1 (5 bases). The CDR3 length is 12 residues. Germline V CDR1 and CDR2: SGHRS, YFSETQ. V shed 2 bases and J shed 15 bases, with 14 bases lying between them. The CDR3 spells CASSLSGALMFF. For the CDR3, the DNA is TGCGCCAGCAGCTTAAGTGGGGCCCTTATGTTTTTT.

The chain has TRBV12-3 or TRBV12-4 and TRBJ2-7; D not resolved. Trimming removed 4 bases from V and 4 bases from J, with 11 bases in between. The CDR3 loop spans 13 amino acids. DNA for the CDR3: TGTGCCAGCAGTTCTGACCCCGGGTACGAGCAGTACTTC. Encoded protein: CASSSDPGYEQYF.

This clonotype was picked up many times. The chain joins TRBV6-1 to TRBJ2-3; D possibly corresponds to TRBD2 (6 bases). Germline values: CDR1 MNHNS, CDR2 SASEGT. V was trimmed by 6 bases and J by 6 bases, leaving 16 bases between them. The CDR3 has 14 residues. The CDR3, as DNA: TGTGCCAGCAGGGGGTTTGGGGAGGCGGATACGCAGTATTTT. Protein: CASRGFGEADTQYF.

Ten or more counts support this clonotype. The rearrangement joins TRBV5-8 to TRBJ2-3, with D perhaps TRBD1 or TRBD2 (5 bases each). There are 14 residues in the CDR3. CDR1 and CDR2 (germline): SGHTS, YDEGEE. V was cut by 0 bases and J by 5 bases, with 10 bases left in between. CDR3: CASSLDLGEDTQYF. DNA for the CDR3: TGTGCCAGCAGCTTGGATCTGGGGGAAGATACGCAGTATTTT.

This clonotype was recorded many times. CDR3 nucleotides: TGTGCCGTGCGAGGGAGCACCGGGGAGCTGTTTTTT. This sequence encodes CAVRGSTGELFF. The chain carries TRBV6-5 and TRBJ2-2; D is possibly TRBD2 (5 bases). Trimming shortened V by 11 bases and J by 4 bases, and 11 bases separated the two germline ends. Germline-derived CDR1 and CDR2 are MNHEY and SVGAGI. This CDR3 region has 12 residues.

This sequence joins TRBV20-1 and TRBJ1-3, with a tentative D call TRBD1 (5 bases). This CDR3 comprises 14 residues. With 3 bases removed from V and 0 bases from J, the gap between germline ends came to 9 bases. The germline CDR1 and CDR2 sequences are DFQATT and SNEGSKA (reference sequence). CDR3 bases: TGCAGTGCTAGGGACACGGTCTCTGGAAACACCATATATTTT. Residues: CSARDTVSGNTIYF.

This clonotype was detected ten times or more. This sequence joins TRBV6-5 and TRBJ2-4, with D tentatively TRBD1 (7 bases). Germline V gives CDR1 MNHEY, CDR2 SVGAGI. Trimming shortened V by 2 bases and J by 9 bases, and 14 bases separated the two germline ends. This CDR3 is built from 14 residues. The CDR3 DNA is TGTGCCAGCAGTTACGGGCAGGGGGAGGTCATTCAGTACTTC. Translating gives CASSYGQGEVIQYF.

This chain links TRBV5-1 with TRBJ2-7, with D maybe TRBD2 (6 bases). V was pared by 4 bases and J by 2 bases, with 16 bases between. The CDR3 has 15 amino acids. Germline loops: CDR1 SGHRS, CDR2 YFSETQ. DNA for the CDR3: TGCGCCAGCAGCCCCGGGGGAGGAAACGCCTACGAGCAGTACTTC. This translates into CASSPGGGNAYEQYF.

CDR3 loop: CASSYGLHADEQYF. CDR3 DNA: TGTGCCAGCAGCTACGGACTACACGCCGACGAGCAGTACTTC. The rearrangement links TRBV7-2 to TRBJ2-7; possibly TRBD2 for D (6 bases). CDR3 length: 14 amino acids. Trimming removed 4 bases at V and 5 bases at J, with 15 bases between. Per the germline V gene, CDR1 is SGHTA and CDR2 is FQGNSA.

Many counts were recorded for this clonotype. The chain combines TRBV5-8 with TRBJ2-3; D is perhaps TRBD1 (5 bases). The V end lost 0 bases, the J end lost 4 bases, and 9 bases lay between the germline ends. Germline values: CDR1 SGHTS, CDR2 YDEGEE. This CDR3 comprises 14 residues. The CDR3 protein is CASSLGIRADTQYF. CDR3 DNA sequence: TGTGCCAGCAGCTTGGGGATCAGGGCAGATACGCAGTATTTT.

Only a few counts were recorded for this clonotype. The chain joins TRBV20-1 to TRBJ2-1; 12 bases match TRBD2. Germline V gives CDR1 DFQATT, CDR2 SNEGSKA (reference sequence). The ends lost 6 bases at V and 9 bases at J; junction bases unmatched: 6. CDR3 length: 13 amino acids. CDR3: CSAWTSGVIEQFF. DNA of the CDR3: TGCAGTGCCTGGACTAGCGGGGTTATTGAGCAGTTCTTC.

The V gene is TRBV6-1, the J gene TRBJ2-6; D is unclear. V was cut by 6 bases and J by 0 bases, with 12 bases left in between. This CDR3 contains 16 residues. Germline V gene lookup returns CDR1 MNHNS and CDR2 SASEGT. The CDR3 region is CASSRGRVSGANVLTF. Written as DNA, the CDR3 is TGTGCCAGCAGCCGCGGACGGGTCTCTGGGGCCAACGTCCTGACTTTC.

This clonotype rates as medium-sized. The chain uses TRBV20-1 and TRBJ2-3, with TRBD2 identical over 13 bases. CDR1 is DFQATT and CDR2 is SNEGSKA in the germline V gene (reference sequence). Trimming at V came to 5 bases and at J to 1 base, leaving 6 bases not matched to a gene. The CDR3 totals 16 residues. For the CDR3, the DNA is TGCAGTGCTGGGGATGGGACTAGCGGGGGCACAGATACGCAGTATTTT. Translated: CSAGDGTSGGTDTQYF.